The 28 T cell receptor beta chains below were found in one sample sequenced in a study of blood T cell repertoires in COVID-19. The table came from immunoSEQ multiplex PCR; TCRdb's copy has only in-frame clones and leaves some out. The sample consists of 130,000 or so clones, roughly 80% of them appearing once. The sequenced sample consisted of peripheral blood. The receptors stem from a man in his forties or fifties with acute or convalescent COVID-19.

The CDR3 spells CASSLARIASNQPQHF. The DNA for the CDR3 is TGTGCCAGCAGCTTGGCCCGGATAGCTAGCAATCAGCCCCAGCATTTT. The rearrangement uses TRBV7-8 and TRBJ1-5; unclear D gene. From germline, CDR1 is SGHVS and CDR2 FQNEAQ. The CDR3 is 16 residues long. The V end lost 3 bases, the J end lost 0 bases, and 12 bases lay between the germline ends.

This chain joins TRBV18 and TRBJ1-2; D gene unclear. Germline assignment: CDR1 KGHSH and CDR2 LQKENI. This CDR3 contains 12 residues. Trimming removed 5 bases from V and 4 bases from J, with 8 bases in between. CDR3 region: CASSGSGYGYTF. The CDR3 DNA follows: TGTGCCAGCTCAGGGTCGGGCTATGGCTACACCTTC.

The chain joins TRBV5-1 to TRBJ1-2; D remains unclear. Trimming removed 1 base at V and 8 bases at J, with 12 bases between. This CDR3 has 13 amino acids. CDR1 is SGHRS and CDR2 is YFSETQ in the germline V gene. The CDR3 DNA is TGCGCCAGCAGCTTGAATACAGCAAGGGGCTACACCTTC. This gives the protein CASSLNTARGYTF. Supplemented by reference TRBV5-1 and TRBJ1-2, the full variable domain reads KAGVTQTPRYLIKTRGQQVTLSCSPISGHRSVSWYQQTPGQGLQFLFEYFSETQRNKGNFPGRFSGRQFSNSRSEMNVSTLELGDSALYLCASSLNTARGYTFGSGTRLTVV.

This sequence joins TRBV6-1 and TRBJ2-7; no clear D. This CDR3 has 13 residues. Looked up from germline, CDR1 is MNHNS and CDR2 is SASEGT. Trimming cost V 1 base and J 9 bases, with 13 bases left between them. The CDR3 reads CASSEVSAGLQYF. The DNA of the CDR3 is TGTGCCAGCAGTGAAGTCTCGGCAGGATTGCAGTACTTC.

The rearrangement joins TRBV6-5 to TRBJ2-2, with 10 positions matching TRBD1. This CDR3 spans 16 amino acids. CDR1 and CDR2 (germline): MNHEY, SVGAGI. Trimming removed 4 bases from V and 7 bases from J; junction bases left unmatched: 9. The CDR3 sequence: CASSLRQGALGGELFF. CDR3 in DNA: TGTGCCAGCAGTTTGAGACAGGGGGCATTAGGCGGGGAGCTGTTTTTT.

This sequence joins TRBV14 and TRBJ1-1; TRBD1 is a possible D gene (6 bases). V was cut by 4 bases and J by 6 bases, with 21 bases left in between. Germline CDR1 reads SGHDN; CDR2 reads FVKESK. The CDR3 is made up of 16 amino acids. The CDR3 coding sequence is TGTGCCAGCAGCCCAACAGGGCGGGTGGAAGGCGCTGAAGCTTTCTTT. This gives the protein CASSPTGRVEGAEAFF.

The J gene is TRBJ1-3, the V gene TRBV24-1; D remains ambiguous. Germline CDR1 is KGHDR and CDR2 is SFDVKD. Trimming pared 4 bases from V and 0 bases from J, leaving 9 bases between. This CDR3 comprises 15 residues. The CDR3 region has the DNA TGTGCCACCAGTGACCCCAACACCTCTGGAAACACCATATATTTT. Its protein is CATSDPNTSGNTIYF.

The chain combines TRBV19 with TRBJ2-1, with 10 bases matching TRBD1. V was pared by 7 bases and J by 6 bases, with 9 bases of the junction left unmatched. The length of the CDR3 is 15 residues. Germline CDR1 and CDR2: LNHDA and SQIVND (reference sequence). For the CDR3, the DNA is TGTGCCAGTATTATGAGACAGGGGGCGGTCAATGAGCAGTTCTTC. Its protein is CASIMRQGAVNEQFF.

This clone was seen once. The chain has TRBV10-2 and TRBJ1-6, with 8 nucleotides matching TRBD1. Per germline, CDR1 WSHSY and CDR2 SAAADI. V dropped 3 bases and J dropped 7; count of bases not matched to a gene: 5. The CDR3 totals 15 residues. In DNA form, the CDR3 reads TGCGCCAGCAGTGATGCAGGGGACAGGAATTCACCCCTCCACTTT. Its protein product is CASSDAGDRNSPLHF.

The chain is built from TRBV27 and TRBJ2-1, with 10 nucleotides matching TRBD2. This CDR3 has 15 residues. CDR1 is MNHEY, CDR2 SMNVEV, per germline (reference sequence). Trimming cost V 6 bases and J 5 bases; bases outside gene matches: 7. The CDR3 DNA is TGTGCCAGCAGGGTTACAGCGGGGGGGAACAATGAGCAGTTCTTC. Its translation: CASRVTAGGNNEQFF.

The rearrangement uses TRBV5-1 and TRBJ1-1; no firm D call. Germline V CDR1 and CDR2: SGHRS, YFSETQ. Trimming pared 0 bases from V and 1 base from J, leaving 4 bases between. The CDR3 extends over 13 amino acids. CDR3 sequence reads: CASSLEQNTEAFF. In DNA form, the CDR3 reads TGCGCCAGCAGCTTGGAACAGAACACTGAAGCTTTCTTT. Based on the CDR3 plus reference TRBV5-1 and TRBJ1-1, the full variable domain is KAGVTQTPRYLIKTRGQQVTLSCSPISGHRSVSWYQQTPGQGLQFLFEYFSETQRNKGNFPGRFSGRQFSNSRSEMNVSTLELGDSALYLCASSLEQNTEAFFGQGTRLTVV.

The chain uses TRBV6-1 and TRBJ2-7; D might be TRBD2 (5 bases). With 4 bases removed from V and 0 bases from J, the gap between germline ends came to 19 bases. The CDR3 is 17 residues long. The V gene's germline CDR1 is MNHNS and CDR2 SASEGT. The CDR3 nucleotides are TGTGCCAGCAGTGCCCCGACGTCGGGATACCTCTCCTACGAGCAGTACTTC. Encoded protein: CASSAPTSGYLSYEQYF.

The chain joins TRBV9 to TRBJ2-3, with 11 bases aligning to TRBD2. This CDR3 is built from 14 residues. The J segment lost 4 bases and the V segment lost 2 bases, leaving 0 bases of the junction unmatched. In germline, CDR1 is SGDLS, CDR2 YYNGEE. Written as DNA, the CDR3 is TGTGCCAGCAGCGTGGGACTAGCGGCAGATACGCAGTATTTT. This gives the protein CASSVGLAADTQYF. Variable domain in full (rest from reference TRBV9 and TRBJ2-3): DSGVTQTPKHLITATGQRVTLRCSPRSGDLSVYWYQQSLDQGLQFLIQYYNGEERAKGNILERFSAQQFPDLHSELNLSSLELGDSALYFCASSVGLAADTQYFGPGTRLTVL.

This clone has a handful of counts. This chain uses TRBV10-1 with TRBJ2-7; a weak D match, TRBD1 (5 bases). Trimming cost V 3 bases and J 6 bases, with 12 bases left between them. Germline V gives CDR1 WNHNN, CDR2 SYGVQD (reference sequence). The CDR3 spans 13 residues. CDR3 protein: CASSDRVGGEQYV. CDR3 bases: TGCGCCAGCAGTGACAGGGTGGGTGGCGAGCAGTACGTC.

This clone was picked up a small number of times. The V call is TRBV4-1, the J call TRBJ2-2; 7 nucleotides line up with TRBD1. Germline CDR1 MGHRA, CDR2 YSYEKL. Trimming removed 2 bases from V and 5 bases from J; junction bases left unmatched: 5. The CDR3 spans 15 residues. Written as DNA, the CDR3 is TGCGCCAGCAGCCAACAGGGGGAAGGAACCGGGGAGCTGTTTTTT. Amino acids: CASSQQGEGTGELFF.

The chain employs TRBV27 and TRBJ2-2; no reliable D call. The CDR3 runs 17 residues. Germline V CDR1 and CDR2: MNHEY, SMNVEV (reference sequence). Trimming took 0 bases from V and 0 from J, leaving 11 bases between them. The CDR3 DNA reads TGTGCCAGCAGTTTATCCCTAATCGGAGCGAACACCGGGGAGCTGTTTTTT. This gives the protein CASSLSLIGANTGELFF.

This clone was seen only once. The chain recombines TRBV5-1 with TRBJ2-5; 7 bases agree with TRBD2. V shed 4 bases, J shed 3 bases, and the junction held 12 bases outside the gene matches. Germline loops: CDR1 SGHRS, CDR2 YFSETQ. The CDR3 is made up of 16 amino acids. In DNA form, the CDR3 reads TGCGCCAGCAGCCGCGCGGCGAGTGGGGGGGAAGAGACCCAGTACTTC. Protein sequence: CASSRAASGGEETQYF.

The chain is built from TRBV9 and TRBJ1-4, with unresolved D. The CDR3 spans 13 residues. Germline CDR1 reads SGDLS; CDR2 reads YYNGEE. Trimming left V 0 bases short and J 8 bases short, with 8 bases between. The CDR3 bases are TGTGCCAGCAGCGTAGGGTTGGAGGAAAAACTGTTTTTT. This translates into CASSVGLEEKLFF.

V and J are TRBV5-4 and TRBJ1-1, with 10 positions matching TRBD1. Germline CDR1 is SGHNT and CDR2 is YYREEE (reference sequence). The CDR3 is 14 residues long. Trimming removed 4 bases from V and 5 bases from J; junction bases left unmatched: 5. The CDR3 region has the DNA TGTGCCAGCAGCGGGGGACAGGGGTGGACTGAAGCTTTCTTT. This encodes CASSGGQGWTEAFF.

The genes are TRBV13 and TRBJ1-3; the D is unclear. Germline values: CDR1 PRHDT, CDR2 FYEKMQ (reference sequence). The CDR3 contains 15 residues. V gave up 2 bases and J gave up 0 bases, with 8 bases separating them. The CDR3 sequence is CASSLSVRSGNTIYF. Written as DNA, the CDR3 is TGTGCCAGCAGCTTATCGGTTCGCTCTGGAAACACCATATATTTT.

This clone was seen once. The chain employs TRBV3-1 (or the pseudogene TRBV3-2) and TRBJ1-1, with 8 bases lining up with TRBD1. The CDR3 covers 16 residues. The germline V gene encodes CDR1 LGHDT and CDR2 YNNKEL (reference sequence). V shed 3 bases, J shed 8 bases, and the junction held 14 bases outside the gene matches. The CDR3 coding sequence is TGTGCCAGCAGCCACGACCCCGGCGCAGGGGGCAAAGAAGCTTTCTTT. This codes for CASSHDPGAGGKEAFF.

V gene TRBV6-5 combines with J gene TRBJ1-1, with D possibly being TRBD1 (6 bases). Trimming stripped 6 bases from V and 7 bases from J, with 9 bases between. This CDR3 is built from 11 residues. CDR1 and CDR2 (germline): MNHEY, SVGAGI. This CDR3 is CASRVQGEAFF. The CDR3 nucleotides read TGTGCCAGCAGGGTACAGGGTGAAGCTTTCTTT.

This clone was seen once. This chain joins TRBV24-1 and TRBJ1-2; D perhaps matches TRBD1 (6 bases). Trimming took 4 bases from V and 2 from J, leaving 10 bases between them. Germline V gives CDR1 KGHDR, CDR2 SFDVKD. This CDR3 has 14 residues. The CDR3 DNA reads TGTGCCACCAGTGACCGGACAGAGAACTATGGCTACACCTTC. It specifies CATSDRTENYGYTF.

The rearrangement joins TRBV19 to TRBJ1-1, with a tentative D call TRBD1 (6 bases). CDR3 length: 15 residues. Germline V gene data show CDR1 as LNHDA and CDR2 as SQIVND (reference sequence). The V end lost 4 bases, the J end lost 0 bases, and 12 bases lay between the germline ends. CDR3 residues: CASSSVDSMNTEAFF. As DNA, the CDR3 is TGTGCCAGTAGTAGTGTGGACAGTATGAACACTGAAGCTTTCTTT.

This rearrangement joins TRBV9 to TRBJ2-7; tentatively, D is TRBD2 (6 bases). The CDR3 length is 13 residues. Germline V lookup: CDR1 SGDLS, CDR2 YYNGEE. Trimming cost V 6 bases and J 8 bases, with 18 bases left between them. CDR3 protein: CASIPEGFRKQYF. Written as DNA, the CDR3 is TGTGCCAGCATCCCGGAGGGGTTCCGGAAGCAGTACTTC.

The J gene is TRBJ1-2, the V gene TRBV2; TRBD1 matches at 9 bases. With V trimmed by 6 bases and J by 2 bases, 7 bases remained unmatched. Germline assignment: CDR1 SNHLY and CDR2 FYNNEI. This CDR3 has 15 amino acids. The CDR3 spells CASRFNRGPNYGYTF. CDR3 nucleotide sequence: TGTGCCAGCAGGTTTAACAGGGGGCCCAACTATGGCTACACCTTC.

CDR3 DNA: TGTGCCAGCAGTAGACAGGGCTATGAGCAGTTCTTC. It translates to CASSRQGYEQFF. The V and J genes are TRBV6-5 and TRBJ2-1; TRBD1 matches at 7 bases. Germline V gene data show CDR1 as MNHEY and CDR2 as SVGAGI. The CDR3 covers 12 residues. J gave up 8 bases and V 5 bases, and 3 bases lay outside the gene matches.

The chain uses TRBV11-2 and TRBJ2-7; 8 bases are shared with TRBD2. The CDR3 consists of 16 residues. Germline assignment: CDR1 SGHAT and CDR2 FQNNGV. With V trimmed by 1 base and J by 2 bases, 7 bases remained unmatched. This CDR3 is CASSLVGGGSPYEQYF. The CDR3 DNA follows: TGTGCCAGCAGCTTAGTCGGGGGGGGCAGCCCCTACGAGCAGTACTTC.